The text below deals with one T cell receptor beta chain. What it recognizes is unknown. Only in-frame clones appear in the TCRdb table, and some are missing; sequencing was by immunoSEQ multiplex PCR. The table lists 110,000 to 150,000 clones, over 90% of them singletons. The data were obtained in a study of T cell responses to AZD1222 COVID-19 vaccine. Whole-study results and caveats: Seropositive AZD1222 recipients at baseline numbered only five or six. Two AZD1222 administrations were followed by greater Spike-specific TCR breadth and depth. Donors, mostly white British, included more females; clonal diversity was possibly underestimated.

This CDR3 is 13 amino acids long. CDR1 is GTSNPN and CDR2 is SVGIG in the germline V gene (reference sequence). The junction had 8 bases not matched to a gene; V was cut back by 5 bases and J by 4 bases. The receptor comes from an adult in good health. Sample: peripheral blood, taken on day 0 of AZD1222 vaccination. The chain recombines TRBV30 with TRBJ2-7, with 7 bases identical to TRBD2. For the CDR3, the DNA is TGTGCCTGGGGGGCTGGAGCGGGGTACGAGCAGTACTTC. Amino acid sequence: CAWGAGAGYEQYF. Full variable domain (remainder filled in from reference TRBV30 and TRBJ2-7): SQTIHQWPATLVQPVGSPLSLECTVEGTSNPNLYWYRQAAGRGLQLLFYSVGIGQISSEVPQNLSASRPQDRQFILSSKKLLLSDSGFYLCAWGAGAGYEQYFGPGTRLTVT.